The clone carrying this T cell receptor beta chain turned up a few times. Its specificity is not known. Compared with germline, one end of the junction differs, possibly owing to a read error. Per the germline V gene, CDR1 is KGHSH and CDR2 is LQKENI. The CDR3 has 12 residues. The data belong to a study of T-cell memory formation after mild COVID-19. Findings and limits, study-wide: Some clones that responded turned up in pre-infection memory, which suggests that cross-reactive memory joined in. Nothing showed for sure that second-wave clones peaking on day 37 were SARS-CoV-2 specific. Clones that contracted from day 15 to 85 were balanced CD4/CD8, while later expanders leaned CD4+.

TCRdb re-called the 5' RACE reads with MiXCR, one entry per CDR3 protein. Of about 350,000 distinct CDR3 sequences in the sample, 12% to 15% were seen once. The chain joins TRBV18 to TRBJ1-1; the D gene is possibly TRBD1 (5 bases). This TCR came from a man younger than 30 who had mild COVID-19 (a few samples of this study predate the infection). Cell type and time point are not known. Sequenced material: PBMCs or a T cell subset sorted from them (not recorded which). The chain's CDR3 is CASSAVAWGGVF. In DNA form, the CDR3 reads TGTGCCAGCTCAGCGGTGGCTTGGGGGGGAGTCTTT. The complete variable domain, with remaining parts taken from reference TRBV18 and TRBJ1-1, reads NAGVMQNPRHLVRRRGQEARLRCSPMKGHSHVYWYRQLPEEGLKFMVYLQKENIIDESGMPKERFSAEFPKEGPSILRIQQVVRGDSAAYFCASSAVAWGGVFGQGTRLTVV.